These T cell receptor beta chains were read from a single sample in a study of blood T cells in healthy people across ages. MiXCR was run by TCRdb on the 5' RACE reads, yielding one entry per CDR3 protein. The table lists approximately 1,000,000 distinct CDR3 sequences, more than 30% of them singletons, with 13% in the top ten. The sequenced sample was blood. These receptors came from a man aged 18 to 29 in good health. Both conserved end residues are part of each CDR3. A D gene is named only where the DNA matches it firmly. The size of a clone is reported for some rows only, either as once, few or many, or as a class for expanded clones.

cdr3_aa cdr3_nt v_call d_call clone_size j_call
CASSFSLAGRGAGELFF TGTGCCAGCAGCTTCTCCTTAGCGGGCCGGGGGGCCGGGGAGCTGTTTTTT TRBV7-2 TRBD2 many TRBJ2-2
CASTRQGTNEKLFF TGTGCCAGCACGAGACAGGGAACTAATGAAAAACTGTTTTTT TRBV6-1 TRBD1 NA TRBJ1-4
CASSLTQNEKLFF TGTGCCAGCAGTTTAACACAGAATGAAAAACTGTTTTTT TRBV7-2 NA few TRBJ1-4
CSVLDGEVNEQFF TGCAGCGTTTTGGACGGAGAGGTCAATGAGCAGTTCTTC TRBV29-1 NA few TRBJ2-1
CASSQLGRSGGADEQYF TGCGCCAGCAGCCAATTAGGTCGTAGCGGGGGTGCTGATGAGCAGTACTTC TRBV4-1 TRBD2 NA TRBJ2-7
CASSQDGKSDTQYF TGTGCCAGCAGCCAAGATGGGAAGTCCGATACGCAGTATTTT TRBV4-2 NA NA TRBJ2-3
CATNTGTGELFF TGTGCCACGAACACCGGGACAGGGGAGCTGTTTTTT TRBV28 NA NA TRBJ2-2
CVSSQGTATYQPQHF TGTGTCAGCAGCCAAGGGACAGCTACGTATCAGCCCCAGCATTTT TRBV7-8 TRBD1 NA TRBJ1-5
CASSLDSGGPRTQYF TGTGCCAGCAGCTTGGATAGCGGGGGGCCCCGGACCCAGTACTTC TRBV5-4 TRBD2 NA TRBJ2-5
CASSFGGKGTDTQYF TGTGCCAGCAGTTTCGGTGGAAAAGGCACAGATACGCAGTATTTT TRBV12-3/TRBV12-4 NA NA TRBJ2-3
CSAGSTGELFF TGCAGCGCCGGGAGTACCGGGGAGCTGTTTTTT TRBV29-1 NA NA TRBJ2-2
CASSDSGSQETQYF TGTGCCAGCAGTGACTCGGGCAGCCAAGAGACCCAGTACTTC TRBV6-5 NA NA TRBJ2-5
CSGGGDRYLNEQFF TGCAGCGGAGGGGGGGACCGATACCTTAATGAGCAGTTCTTC TRBV29-1 NA once TRBJ2-1
CAISPSGGDGAYEQYF TGTGCCATCAGTCCTAGCGGGGGGGACGGAGCCTACGAGCAGTACTTC TRBV10-3 TRBD2 few TRBJ2-7
CASSWIEREQYF TGTGCCAGCAGTTGGATCGAAAGGGAGCAGTACTTC TRBV12-3/TRBV12-4 NA NA TRBJ2-7
CASSSWTASTDTQYF TGTGCCAGCAGCTCCTGGACAGCTAGCACAGATACGCAGTATTTT TRBV7-9 NA NA TRBJ2-3
CASSVSGSSNQPQHF TGTGCCAGCAGCGTCAGTGGATCTAGCAATCAGCCCCAGCATTTT TRBV9 NA few TRBJ1-5
CASSQYPYKSTDTQYF TGCGCCAGCAGCCAATATCCCTATAAGAGCACAGATACGCAGTATTTT TRBV4-1 NA NA TRBJ2-3
CAISDAGAGANVLTF TGTGCCATCAGTGACGCAGGGGCCGGGGCCAACGTCCTGACTTTC TRBV10-3 NA few TRBJ2-6
CASSNSASSYNEQFF TGCGCCAGCTCCAATAGTGCTAGCTCCTACAATGAGCAGTTCTTC TRBV5-1 NA NA TRBJ2-1
CSASTRNEQYF TGCAGTGCTAGCACTAGAAACGAGCAGTACTTC TRBV20-1 NA NA TRBJ2-7
CSASSREVDSPLHF TGCAGTGCTAGCAGCAGGGAGGTAGATTCACCCCTCCACTTT TRBV20-1 NA NA TRBJ1-6
CASSLVPGGRLNNEQFF TGCGCCAGCAGCTTGGTGCCCGGGGGAAGACTAAACAATGAGCAGTTCTTC TRBV5-1 NA few TRBJ2-1
CSALHREFGYGYTF TGCAGTGCACTCCACAGGGAATTCGGGTATGGCTACACCTTC TRBV20-1 NA few TRBJ1-2
CSVGQGRLETQYF TGCAGCGTGGGGCAGGGACGTCTTGAGACCCAGTACTTC TRBV29-1 NA few TRBJ2-5
CASKESGEQFF TGTGCCAGCAAGGAGAGCGGGGAGCAGTTCTTC TRBV6-2/TRBV6-3 NA NA TRBJ2-1
CASSLRGGNEKLFF TGTGCCAGCAGTTTGAGGGGGGGTAATGAAAAACTGTTTTTT TRBV12-3/TRBV12-4 NA many TRBJ1-4
CVSSGNFGTGIYNEQFF TGTGTCAGCAGCGGTAATTTCGGGACAGGAATCTACAATGAGCAGTTCTTC TRBV7-9 TRBD1 few TRBJ2-1
CASSSTGGAIDNEQFF TGTGCCAGCAGCTCCACAGGGGGCGCAATTGACAATGAGCAGTTCTTC TRBV7-8 TRBD1 NA TRBJ2-1
CAISAGTVNNEQYF TGTGCCATCAGTGCGGGGACGGTGAACAATGAGCAGTACTTC TRBV10-3 NA few TRBJ2-7
CASSFSGEGTQYF TGTGCCAGCAGTTTTTCTGGGGAAGGGACCCAGTACTTC TRBV28 NA NA TRBJ2-5
CASSLASASGGSRETQYF TGTGCCAGCAGCTTAGCGTCTGCTAGCGGGGGTAGTAGGGAGACCCAGTACTTC TRBV7-6 TRBD2 NA TRBJ2-5
CSVAPADTQYF TGCAGCGTTGCACCCGCAGATACGCAGTATTTT TRBV29-1 NA NA TRBJ2-3
CASSPRQDTYEQYF TGTGCCAGCAGCCCTAGACAGGACACCTACGAGCAGTACTTC TRBV7-9 NA few TRBJ2-7
CASSQDSSVNTEAFF TGTGCCAGCAGCCAAGATTCCTCCGTGAACACTGAAGCTTTCTTT TRBV4-2 NA NA TRBJ1-1
CASGPRTVEAGELFF TGTGCTAGTGGTCCCCGGACAGTAGAGGCCGGGGAGCTGTTTTTT TRBV12-5 NA NA TRBJ2-2
CASSRDIGESSYEQYF TGTGCCAGCAGCCGCGACATTGGGGAGAGCTCCTACGAGCAGTACTTC TRBV7-8 NA few TRBJ2-7
CASRPTRTGFGADTQYF TGTGCCAGCAGACCGACAAGAACAGGGTTTGGAGCAGATACGCAGTATTTT TRBV25-1 NA many TRBJ2-3
CASSPTGQVQSYNEQFF TGTGCCAGCAGCCCCACCGGTCAGGTCCAGTCCTACAATGAGCAGTTCTTC TRBV9 NA NA TRBJ2-1
CSARTPLAVSTDTQYF TGCAGTGCTAGGACCCCCCTCGCAGTGAGCACAGATACGCAGTATTTT TRBV20-1 NA few TRBJ2-3
CASSSDKGINNEQFF TGTGCCAGCAGCTCGGACAAAGGGATAAACAATGAGCAGTTCTTC TRBV7-2 NA NA TRBJ2-1
CSVQQNRGAGGYTF TGCAGCGTTCAACAAAACAGGGGTGCGGGTGGCTACACCTTC TRBV29-1 TRBD1 NA TRBJ1-2
CASSPEGVIQETQYF TGTGCCAGCTCACCGGAGGGAGTAATCCAAGAGACCCAGTACTTC TRBV18 NA NA TRBJ2-5
CASSQDFTGWYGYTF TGCGCCAGCAGCCAAGATTTTACAGGGTGGTATGGCTACACCTTC TRBV4-3 NA few TRBJ1-2
CASSFRRGTSYEQYF TGTGCCAGCAGCTTCCGGCGGGGGACCTCCTACGAGCAGTACTTC TRBV7-2 TRBD2 few TRBJ2-7
CRALAGTFSNEQYF TGCAGGGCCCTAGCCGGGACATTCAGTAATGAGCAGTACTTC TRBV20-1 NA NA TRBJ2-5
CASSYTDRGNGYTF TGTGCCAGCAGTTACACAGACAGGGGGAATGGCTACACCTTC TRBV6-6 TRBD1 many TRBJ1-2
CASYDRSTEAFF TGTGCCAGCTATGATCGAAGCACTGAAGCTTTCTTT TRBV2 NA few TRBJ1-1
CASSGSRSYTGELFF TGTGCCAGCAGCGGCAGTCGGTCTTATACCGGGGAGCTGTTTTTT TRBV7-6 NA once TRBJ2-2
CASSYGGGANEQFF TGTGCCAGCAGTTACGGGGGGGGAGCCAATGAGCAGTTCTTC TRBV6-2/TRBV6-3 TRBD2 NA TRBJ2-1
CASSVGGTREQYF TGTGCCAGCAGCGTCGGAGGGACTAGGGAGCAGTACTTC TRBV9 TRBD2 few TRBJ2-5
CASRSHARGNTIYF TGTGCCAGCAGATCACATGCTCGAGGAAACACCATATATTTT TRBV27 NA NA TRBJ1-3
CASSLGGLPAPGATMGYGYTF TGTGCCAGCAGTTTGGGAGGGCTCCCAGCCCCGGGGGCGACGATGGGCTATGGCTACACCTTC TRBV12-3/TRBV12-4 NA NA TRBJ1-2
CASSQGIFGEAFF TGTGCCAGCAGCCAAGGGATATTCGGTGAAGCTTTCTTT TRBV3-1 NA NA TRBJ1-1
CSARAYAGSTNEKLFF TGCAGTGCTAGAGCCTATGCAGGATCAACTAATGAAAAACTGTTTTTT TRBV20-1 NA NA TRBJ1-4
CSASMGYEQYF TGCAGTGCTAGTATGGGCTACGAGCAGTACTTC TRBV20-1 NA few TRBJ2-7
CASRKGLDNEQFF TGTGCCAGCAGGAAGGGACTAGACAATGAGCAGTTCTTC TRBV12-3/TRBV12-4 TRBD2 many TRBJ2-1
CASSLGVQVVSDTQYF TGTGCCAGCAGCTTAGGGGTGCAGGTCGTTTCTGATACGCAGTATTTT TRBV7-2 NA NA TRBJ2-3
CARSRGQNYGYTF TGCGCCCGCAGCCGGGGACAGAACTATGGCTACACCTTC TRBV5-1 TRBD1 NA TRBJ1-2
CASTPGQMNTGELFF TGTGCCAGCACCCCGGGACAAATGAACACCGGGGAGCTGTTTTTT TRBV12-3/TRBV12-4 NA NA TRBJ2-2